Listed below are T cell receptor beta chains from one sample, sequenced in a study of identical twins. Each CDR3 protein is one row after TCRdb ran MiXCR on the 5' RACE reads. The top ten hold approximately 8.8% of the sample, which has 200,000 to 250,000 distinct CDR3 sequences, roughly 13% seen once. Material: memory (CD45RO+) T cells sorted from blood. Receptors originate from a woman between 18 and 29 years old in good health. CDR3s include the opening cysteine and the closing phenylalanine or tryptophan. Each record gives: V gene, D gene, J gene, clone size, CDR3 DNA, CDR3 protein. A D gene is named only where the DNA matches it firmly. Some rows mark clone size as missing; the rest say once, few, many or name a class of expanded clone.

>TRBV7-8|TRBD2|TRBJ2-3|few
TGTGCCAGCACCCCGGGACTAGTGACGGATACGCAGTATTTT
CASTPGLVTDTQYF
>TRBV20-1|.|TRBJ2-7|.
TGCAGTGCTAGAAGCGGCCAAAGCTCCTACGAGCAGTACTTC
CSARSGQSSYEQYF
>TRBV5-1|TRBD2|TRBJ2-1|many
TGCGCCAGCAGCTTAGCGGGGGGGTCAAGCTCCTACAATGAGCAGTTCTTC
CASSLAGGSSSYNEQFF
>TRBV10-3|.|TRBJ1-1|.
TGTGCCATCAGTGTATCTGCTGGGCGAGAAGCTTTCTTT
CAISVSAGREAFF
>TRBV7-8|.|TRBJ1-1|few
TGTGCCAGCAGCCAGGACCAGAACACTGAAGCTTTCTTT
CASSQDQNTEAFF
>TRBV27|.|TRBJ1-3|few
TGTGCCAGCAGTTTAACAGGCGCGAGCTCTGGAAACACCATATATTTT
CASSLTGASSGNTIYF
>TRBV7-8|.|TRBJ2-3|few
TGTGCCAGCAGCACAGCCACAAGACTAGTACGGCGCACAGATACGCAGTATTTT
CASSTATRLVRRTDTQYF
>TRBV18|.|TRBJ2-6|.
TGTGCCAGCTCACAGTCAAGAGGAGACTCTGGGGCCAACGTCCTGACTTTC
CASSQSRGDSGANVLTF
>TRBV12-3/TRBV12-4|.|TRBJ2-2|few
TGTGCCAGCAGTTTTCTCGCGAACACCGGGGAGCTGTTTTTT
CASSFLANTGELFF
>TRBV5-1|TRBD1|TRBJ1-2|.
TGCGCCAGCAGCCGCGAGACAGGGATTAATGGCTACACCTTC
CASSRETGINGYTF
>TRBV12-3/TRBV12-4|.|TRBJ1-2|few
TGTGCCAGCAGTCCTTCCGAGATCCGTGGCTACACCTTC
CASSPSEIRGYTF
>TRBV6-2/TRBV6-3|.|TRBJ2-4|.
TGTGCCAGCACTTCCTCGGGACCTCCCTCTGGCATTCAGTACTTC
CASTSSGPPSGIQYF
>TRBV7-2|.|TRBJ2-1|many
TGTGCCAGCAGCCAACGAGAATCTAGGGGCGAGCAGTTCTTC
CASSQRESRGEQFF
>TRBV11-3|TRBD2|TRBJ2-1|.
TGTGCCAGCAGCTTAGGGACTAGCACCCACAATGAGCAGTTCTTC
CASSLGTSTHNEQFF
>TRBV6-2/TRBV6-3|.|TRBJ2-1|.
TGTGCCAGCAGCGACATTCCTGGGGGCTCCTACAATGAGCAGTTCTTC
CASSDIPGGSYNEQFF
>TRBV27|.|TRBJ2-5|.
TGCACCAGCAAGGCTCAAGAGACCCAGTACTTC
CTSKAQETQYF
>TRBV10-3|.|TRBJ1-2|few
TGTGCCATCAGTGAGGAGGGAATTTCATATGGCTACACCTTC
CAISEEGISYGYTF
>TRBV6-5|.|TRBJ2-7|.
TGTGCCAGCAGTTACCCGGGGGAACGATCCGAGCAGTACTTC
CASSYPGERSEQYF
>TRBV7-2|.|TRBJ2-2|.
TGTGCCAGCAGCGTAGGGGCTACGGGGAGCGGGGAGCTGTTTTTT
CASSVGATGSGELFF
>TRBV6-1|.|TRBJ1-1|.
TGTGCCAGCAGCGATGACCTTCGGGGAGGGCAGGTGAACACTGAAGCTTTCTTT
CASSDDLRGGQVNTEAFF
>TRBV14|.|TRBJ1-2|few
TGTGCCAGCAGCGAATATGCCGGCTCTGGCTACACCTTC
CASSEYAGSGYTF
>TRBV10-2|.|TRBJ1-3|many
TGCGCCAGCAGTGCGACGATCGAAGACACCATATATTTT
CASSATIEDTIYF
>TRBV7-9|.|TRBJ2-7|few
TGTGCCAGCAGCTTGGAGGGATTCGACGAGCAGTACTTC
CASSLEGFDEQYF
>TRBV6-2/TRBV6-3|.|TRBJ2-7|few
TGTGCCAGCAGTTGGAGGAGGTGGAACTACGAGCAGTACTTC
CASSWRRWNYEQYF
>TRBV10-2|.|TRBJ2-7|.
TGCGCCAGCAGTGACTCAGGAGGCTTCTACGAGCAGTACTTC
CASSDSGGFYEQYF
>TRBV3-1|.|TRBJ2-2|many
TGTGCCAGCAGCCAAGCCCTTAACACCGGGGAGCTGTTTTTT
CASSQALNTGELFF
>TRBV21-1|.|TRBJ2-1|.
TGTGCCAGCAGCAAAGAGGGTAGGACTCGTGAAGACAATGAGCAGTTCTTC
CASSKEGRTREDNEQFF
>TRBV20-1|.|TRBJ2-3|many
TGCAGTGCTAGAGATGGGGTGGATACGCAGTATTTT
CSARDGVDTQYF
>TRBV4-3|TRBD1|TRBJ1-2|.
TGCGCCAGCAGCCCCCGACAGGGGGATGGCTACACCTTC
CASSPRQGDGYTF
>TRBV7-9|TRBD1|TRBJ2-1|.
TGTGCCAGCAGCCACGGACAGGGAGCATCCTACAATGAGCAGTTCTTC
CASSHGQGASYNEQFF
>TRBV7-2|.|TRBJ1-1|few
TGTGCCAGCAGCCAATACAGGGAGAGCACTGAAGCTTTCTTT
CASSQYRESTEAFF
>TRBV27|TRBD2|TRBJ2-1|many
TGTGCCAGCAGTTTACGGACTAGCGGCACCAATGAGCAGTTCTTC
CASSLRTSGTNEQFF
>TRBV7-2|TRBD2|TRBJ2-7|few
TGTGCCAGCAGCTTAGAGACTAGCGGGAGGGCCCACGAGCAGTACTTC
CASSLETSGRAHEQYF
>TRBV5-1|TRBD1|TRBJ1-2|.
TGCGCCAGCAGCTTATATGGGACAGTTGGCTACACCTTC
CASSLYGTVGYTF
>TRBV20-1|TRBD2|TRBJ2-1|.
TGCAGTGCCCATGAATCTAGCGGGAGGGCCGTTGAGCAGTTCTTC
CSAHESSGRAVEQFF
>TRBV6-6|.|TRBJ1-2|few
TGTGCCAGCAGTTACCTGACGGGCAGCTACACCTTC
CASSYLTGSYTF
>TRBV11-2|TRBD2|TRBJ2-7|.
TGTGCCAGCAGCTTAGTGGCTAGCGGGAACCCTGAGCAGTACTTC
CASSLVASGNPEQYF
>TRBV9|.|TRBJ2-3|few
TGTGCCAGCAGCGCCCCACAGGACGTCACAGATACGCAGTATTTT
CASSAPQDVTDTQYF
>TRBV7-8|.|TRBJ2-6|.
TGTGCCAGCACCTCGACAGTCGTCTCCAACGTCCTGACTTTC
CASTSTVVSNVLTF
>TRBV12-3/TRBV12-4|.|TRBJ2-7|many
TGTGCCAGCAGTTTACTCTCCTACGAGCAGTACTTC
CASSLLSYEQYF
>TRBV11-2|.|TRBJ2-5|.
TGTGCCAGCAGCTTAGGGAGCCCTCGCGGGCAAAATCTGGGGACCCAGTACTTC
CASSLGSPRGQNLGTQYF
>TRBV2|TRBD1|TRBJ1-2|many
TGTGCCAGCAGCCCCGGACAGGGGCGAGGCTACACCTTC
CASSPGQGRGYTF
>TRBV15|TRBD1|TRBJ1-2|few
TGTGCCACCAGCGACGGACAGGGTGTCTATGGCTACACCTTC
CATSDGQGVYGYTF
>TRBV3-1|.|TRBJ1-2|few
TGTGCCAGCAGCGAGTGGATCGGAGGAGAGGGCTACACCTTC
CASSEWIGGEGYTF
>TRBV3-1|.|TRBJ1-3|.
TGTGCCAGCAGCCCCCCGAAGGGGAGGCCCTCTGGAAACACCATATATTTT
CASSPPKGRPSGNTIYF